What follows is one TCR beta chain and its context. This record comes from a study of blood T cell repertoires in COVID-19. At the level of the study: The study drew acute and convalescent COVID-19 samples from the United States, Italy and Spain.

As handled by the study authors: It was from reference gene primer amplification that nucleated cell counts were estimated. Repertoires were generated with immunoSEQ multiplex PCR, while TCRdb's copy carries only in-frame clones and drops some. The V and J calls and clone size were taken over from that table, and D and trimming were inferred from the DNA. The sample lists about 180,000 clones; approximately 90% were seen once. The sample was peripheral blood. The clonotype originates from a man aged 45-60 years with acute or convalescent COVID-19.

CDR3 protein: CASSSELDRVGEQYF. CDR3 nucleotides: TGTGCCAGCAGCTCTGAACTGGACAGGGTTGGCGAGCAGTACTTC. The chain carries TRBV27 and TRBJ2-7; 8 bases align to TRBD1. Germline values: CDR1 MNHEY, CDR2 SMNVEV (reference sequence). The CDR3 is 15 amino acids. The V gene end was trimmed by 6 bases and the J gene end by 6 bases; junction bases not matched to a gene: 13.